Listed here is a single T cell receptor (beta chain). The data were obtained in a study of blood T cell repertoires in COVID-19. After removal of 7 bases from V and 0 bases from J, the junction contained 9 bases not matched to a gene. The CDR3 contains 15 residues. The germline V gene has CDR1 MGHDK and CDR2 SYGVNS. The repertoire was sequenced with immunoSEQ multiplex PCR; TCRdb's copy has only in-frame clones and lacks some. The table records 190,000 or so clones, 85% to 90% of them present only once. Sequenced material: peripheral blood. The rearrangement joins TRBV25-1 to TRBJ2-7; 7 positions agree with TRBD1. This receptor was identified in a woman in her twenties or thirties with active or convalescent COVID-19. The CDR3 loop reads CASKGPDRSSYEQYF. The CDR3 region has the DNA TGTGCCAGCAAGGGGCCGGACAGGAGCTCCTACGAGCAGTACTTC.